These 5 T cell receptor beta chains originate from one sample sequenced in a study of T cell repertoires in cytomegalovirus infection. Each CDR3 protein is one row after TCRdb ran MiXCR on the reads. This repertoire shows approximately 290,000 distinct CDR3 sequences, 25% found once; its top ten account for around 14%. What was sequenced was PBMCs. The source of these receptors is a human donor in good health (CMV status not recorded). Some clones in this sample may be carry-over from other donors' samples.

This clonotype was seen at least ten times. CDR3 DNA: TGTGCCAGCAGCTCTCTGGGAAACACCATATATTTT. Translation: CASSSLGNTIYF. The chain joins TRBV12-3 or TRBV12-4 to TRBJ1-3; D is unclear. Between the trimmed V and J ends, which lost 6 bases and 4 bases, there was a span of 7 bases. This CDR3 comprises 12 residues.

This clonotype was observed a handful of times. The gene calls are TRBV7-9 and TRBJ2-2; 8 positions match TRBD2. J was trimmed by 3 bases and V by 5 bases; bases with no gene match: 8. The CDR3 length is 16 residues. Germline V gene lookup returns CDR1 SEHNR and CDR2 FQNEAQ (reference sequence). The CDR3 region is CASSHAGGADTGELFF. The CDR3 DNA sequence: TGTGCCAGCAGCCACGCGGGGGGCGCGGACACCGGGGAGCTGTTTTTT.

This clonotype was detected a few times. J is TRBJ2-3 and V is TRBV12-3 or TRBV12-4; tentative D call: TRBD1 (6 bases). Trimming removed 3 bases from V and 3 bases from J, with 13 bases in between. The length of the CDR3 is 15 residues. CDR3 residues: CASSLGQGKTDTQYF. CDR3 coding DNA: TGTGCCAGCAGTTTGGGGCAGGGGAAAACAGATACGCAGTATTTT.

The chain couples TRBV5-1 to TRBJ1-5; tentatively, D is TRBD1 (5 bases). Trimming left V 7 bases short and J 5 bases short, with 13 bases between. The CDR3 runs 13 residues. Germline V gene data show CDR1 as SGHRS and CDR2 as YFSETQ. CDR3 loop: CASHRSFDQPQHF. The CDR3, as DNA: TGCGCCAGCCACAGGTCTTTTGATCAGCCCCAGCATTTT.

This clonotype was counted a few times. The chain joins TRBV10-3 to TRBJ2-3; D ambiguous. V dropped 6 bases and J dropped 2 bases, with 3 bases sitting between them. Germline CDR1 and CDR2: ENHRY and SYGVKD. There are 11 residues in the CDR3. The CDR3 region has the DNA TGTGCCATCAGCGTCACAGATACGCAGTATTTT. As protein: CAISVTDTQYF.